The clone carrying this T cell receptor beta chain was seen once. The ends were cut back, 1 base at V and 6 bases at J, with 13 bases in the middle. Germline loops: CDR1 SGHAT, CDR2 FQNNGV. CDR3 length: 15 amino acids. These data are taken from a study of blood T cell repertoires in COVID-19. Profiled with immunoSEQ multiplex PCR; TCRdb holds only in-frame clones, not every one. The sample has over 15,000 clones; around 94% are singletons. The TCR comes from a human donor in a cohort sampled during active COVID-19. Input material: peripheral blood. This chain links TRBV11-2 with TRBJ2-1, with D tentatively TRBD2 (5 bases). The CDR3 bases are TGTGCCAGCAGCTTAGGCGGGCCCCTCGGCAATGAGCAGTTCTTC. Translation gives CASSLGGPLGNEQFF.